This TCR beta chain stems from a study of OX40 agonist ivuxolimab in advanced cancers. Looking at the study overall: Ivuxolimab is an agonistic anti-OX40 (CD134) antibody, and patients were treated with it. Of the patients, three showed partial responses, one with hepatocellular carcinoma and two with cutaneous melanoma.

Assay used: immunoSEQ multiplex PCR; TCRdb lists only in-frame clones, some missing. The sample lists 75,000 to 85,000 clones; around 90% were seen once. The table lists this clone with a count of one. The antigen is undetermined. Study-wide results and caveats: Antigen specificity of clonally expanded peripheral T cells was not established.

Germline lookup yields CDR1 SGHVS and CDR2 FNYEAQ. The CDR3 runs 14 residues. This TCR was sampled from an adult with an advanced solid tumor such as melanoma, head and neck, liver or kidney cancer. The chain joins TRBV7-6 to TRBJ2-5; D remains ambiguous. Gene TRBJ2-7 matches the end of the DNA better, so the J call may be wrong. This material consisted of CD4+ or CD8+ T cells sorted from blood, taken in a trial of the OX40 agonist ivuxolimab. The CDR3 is CASSLSPTSYEQYF. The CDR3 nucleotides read TGTGCCAGCAGCTTATCCCCGACATCTTACGAGCAGTACTTC.